A selection of T cell receptor beta chains follows, all from one sample in a study of T cell clusters in autoimmune cytopenias. TCRdb reprocessed the multiplex PCR reads; each CDR3 protein has one entry and no DNA is given. This listing includes about 3,400 distinct CDR3 sequences. The same sample was also studied in work on T cell repertoires in aging, cancer and after chemotherapy.

The specimen sequenced was peripheral blood. All receptors derive from a human donor in good health. The CDR3 runs from the conserved cysteine through the conserved F or W. A clone size is listed for some rows: how often the clone was seen (once, few, many), or a class if it is expanded.

CASSPGGSLYEQYF	TRBV7-6	medium-sized	TRBJ2-7
CASSWGQGDYEQYF	TRBV7-9	medium-sized	TRBJ2-7
CASRPMTGDLVQYF	TRBV28	.	TRBJ2-7
CAWSRNYGYTF	TRBV30	medium-sized	TRBJ1-2
CASSQGGWDKNIQYF	TRBV7-9	medium-sized	TRBJ2-4
CASSTFGGDPGLAATRAYEQYF	TRBV27	medium-sized	TRBJ2-7
CASSSTGNHNEQFF	TRBV18	medium-sized	TRBJ2-1
CASSYVDTQYF	TRBV6-5	large	TRBJ2-3
CASAASGTPFGQAYF	TRBV27	.	TRBJ2-7
CASSPRRGGLNSYEQYF	TRBV6-2/TRBV6-3	medium-sized	TRBJ2-7
CASSLGGYEQFF	TRBV5-6	medium-sized	TRBJ2-1
CSARDQGGADTQYF	TRBV20-1	medium-sized	TRBJ2-3
CASSLTSVDEQFF	TRBV5-1	.	TRBJ2-1
CASSLRGGRSHEQYF	TRBV28	medium-sized	TRBJ2-7
CATSERGSYGYTF	TRBV24-1	medium-sized	TRBJ1-2
CASSKEATGANVLTF	TRBV7-2	medium-sized	TRBJ2-6
CSARKTGIAEAFF	TRBV20-1	medium-sized	TRBJ1-1
CAISEQGAADTQYF	TRBV10-3	.	TRBJ2-3
CASSSGHEQFF	TRBV12-3/TRBV12-4	medium-sized	TRBJ2-1
CASSEYPGSSRHEQYF	TRBV6-1	medium-sized	TRBJ2-7
CASSLAEGAYGYTF	TRBV5-1	medium-sized	TRBJ1-2
CASSLRLAGEGELFF	TRBV5-1	medium-sized	TRBJ2-2
CSARVQGRSYEQYF	TRBV20-1	medium-sized	TRBJ2-7
CASSPVGSPDTQYF	TRBV18	medium-sized	TRBJ2-3